Each of the 16 T cell receptor beta chains below was sequenced from the same sample in a study of shared clonotypes between healthy human individuals (TCRdb year 2020). Library preparation was by the immunoSEQ multiplex PCR assay. Not all clones reach the TCRdb copy of this immuneACCESS table, which keeps in-frame sequences only. Checked studies attribute under half of the gap to unresolved V genes and leave the rest unexplained. In all, the sample holds more than 1,200,000 clones, and about 98.5% of those were seen once. Clones ranked in the top ten supply 0.36% of the sample. The specimen was naive CD4+ T cells sorted from blood. According to the study, the label for this sample's cell subset or site signals: CD45RA+ positively selected. These receptors all stem from a man aged 25-40 years in good health.

The chain joins TRBV9 to TRBJ2-7; D is unresolved. Trimming took off 4 bases at V and 4 bases at J, with 6 bases between the two ends. CDR3 length: 11 residues. Germline CDR1 reads SGDLS; CDR2 reads YYNGEE. The CDR3 DNA sequence: TGTGCCAGCAGCCTCAGATACGAGCAGTACTTC. Its translation is CASSLRYEQYF.

Regarding this clone: Other DNA sequences of this sample code for an identical CDR3. This chain links TRBV29-1 with TRBJ2-3; 11 nucleotides match TRBD2. The CDR3 spans 13 residues. V was clipped by 7 bases and J by 3 bases; unmatched bases: 3. Germline lookup yields CDR1 SQVTM and CDR2 ANQGSEA. The CDR3, as DNA: TGCAGCGCCGGGACTAGCGGAACAGATACGCAGTATTTT. This sequence encodes CSAGTSGTDTQYF.

J is TRBJ2-7 and V is TRBV27; TRBD1 matches at 8 bases. The V gene end was trimmed by 2 bases and the J gene end by 3 bases; junction bases not matched to a gene: 9. Per the germline V gene, CDR1 is MNHEY and CDR2 is SMNVEV (reference sequence). The CDR3 has 16 amino acids. In DNA, the CDR3 is TGTGCCAGCAGTTTACCCGGACAGGGAAGAATCTACGAGCAGTACTTC. It translates to CASSLPGQGRIYEQYF.

To note about this clone: This sample also contains other DNA sequences that code for the same CDR3. The chain links TRBV5-4 to TRBJ2-7; tentatively, D is TRBD1 (6 bases). CDR1 SGHNT and CDR2 YYREEE come from the germline V gene (reference sequence). V was cut by 2 bases and J by 0 bases, with 9 bases left in between. This CDR3 comprises 14 residues. In nucleotides, the CDR3 is TGTGCCAGCAGCTTAACAGGGAGCTCCTACGAGCAGTACTTC. Translation: CASSLTGSSYEQYF.

The V and J genes are TRBV2 and TRBJ2-5; weak D call: TRBD2 (5 bases). This CDR3 comprises 14 residues. Trimming removed 7 bases from V and 5 bases from J, with 17 bases in between. CDR1 and CDR2 from the germline V gene are SNHLY and FYNNEI. CDR3 coding DNA: TGTGCCAGCAATTGGGCGGGCCCCAGGGAGACCCAGTACTTC. This gives the protein CASNWAGPRETQYF. The whole variable domain, filled in from reference TRBV2 and TRBJ2-5, reads EPEVTQTPSHQVTQMGQEVILRCVPISNHLYFYWYRQILGQKVEFLVSFYNNEISEKSEIFDDQFSVERPDGSNFTLKIRSTKLEDSAMYFCASNWAGPRETQYFGPGTRLLVL.

This rearrangement joins TRBV5-1 to TRBJ1-4; D unclear. Germline CDR1 reads SGHRS; CDR2 reads YFSETQ. Trimming took off 2 bases at V and 4 bases at J, with 6 bases between the two ends. CDR3 length: 13 residues. CDR3 sequence reads: CASSLSLNEKLFF. The CDR3 region has the DNA TGCGCCAGCAGCTTATCCCTTAATGAAAAACTGTTTTTT.

This chain uses TRBV5-6 with TRBJ2-2; TRBD2 matches 9 bases. After removal of 4 bases from V and 1 base from J, the junction contained 11 bases not matched to a gene. From germline, CDR1 is SGHDT and CDR2 YYEEEE. The CDR3 has 18 residues. CDR3 sequence (DNA): TGTGCCAGCAGCCGCCCGGTGCTAGCGGGACGGAACACCGGGGAGCTGTTTTTT. It is translated as CASSRPVLAGRNTGELFF.

The gene calls are TRBV19 and TRBJ2-6, with 8 bases aligning to TRBD1. This CDR3 contains 15 residues. The V segment lost 7 bases and the J segment 2 bases; nucleotides outside the gene matches: 4. CDR1 is LNHDA, CDR2 SQIVND, per germline (reference sequence). The CDR3 reads CASNPDRAGANVLTF. The DNA of the CDR3 is TGTGCCAGTAACCCGGACAGGGCTGGGGCCAACGTCCTGACTTTC.

The V and J genes are TRBV15 and TRBJ2-3; D is unresolved. The CDR3 is 12 amino acids. The germline V gene has CDR1 LNHNV and CDR2 YYDKDF (reference sequence). The V gene lost 3 bases and the J gene lost 3 bases, with 4 bases spanning the gap. The CDR3 nucleotides read TGTGCCACCAGCAGGCGGACAGATACGCAGTATTTT. Its protein product is CATSRRTDTQYF.

The V and J genes are TRBV5-1 and TRBJ1-2, with TRBD1 as a possible D gene (5 bases). Germline V lookup: CDR1 SGHRS, CDR2 YFSETQ. The length of the CDR3 is 15 residues. Deletions cut 0 bases from V and 0 bases from J, with 9 bases between. The CDR3 is CASSLARVSNYGYTF. CDR3 nucleotides: TGCGCCAGCAGCTTGGCCAGGGTATCTAACTATGGCTACACCTTC.

This sequence joins TRBV5-1 and TRBJ2-2, with TRBD2 matching 11 bases. The CDR3 spans 16 residues. CDR1 is SGHRS and CDR2 is YFSETQ in the germline V gene. The V segment lost 4 bases and the J segment 1 base; nucleotides outside the gene matches: 3. CDR3 nucleotides: TGCGCCAGCAGCGGCGGACTAGCGGGGAACACCGGGGAGCTGTTTTTT. Translated: CASSGGLAGNTGELFF.

The chain combines TRBV18 with TRBJ1-3; D uncertain. CDR3 length: 14 amino acids. V was trimmed by 6 bases and J by 11 bases, leaving 20 bases between them. CDR1 and CDR2 (germline): KGHSH, LQKENI. CDR3 sequence reads: CASSDLGPVFPIYF. The DNA of the CDR3 is TGTGCCAGCTCGGACTTGGGTCCAGTGTTTCCCATATATTTT.

The V gene is TRBV10-1, the J gene TRBJ2-1; D is uncertain. V was shortened by 1 base and J by 3 bases, with 10 bases between the two germline ends. This CDR3 has 15 residues. Germline V CDR1 and CDR2: WNHNN, SYGVQD (reference sequence). The DNA of the CDR3 is TGCGCCAGCAGTGAGTTCAAGCAGGACTACAATGAGCAGTTCTTC. This encodes CASSEFKQDYNEQFF.

The gene calls are TRBV14 and TRBJ2-2, with 9 bases lining up with TRBD2. The CDR3 extends over 16 amino acids. Germline V gives CDR1 SGHDN, CDR2 FVKESK. V lost 0 bases, J lost 6 bases, and 5 bases stayed unmatched. The CDR3 nucleotides read TGTGCCAGCAGCCAAGATCCCGGACTAGCGTCCGGGGAGCTGTTTTTT. It specifies CASSQDPGLASGELFF. The full variable domain, its missing parts supplied by reference TRBV14 and TRBJ2-2, is EAGVTQFPSHSVIEKGQTVTLRCDPISGHDNLYWYRRVMGKEIKFLLHFVKESKQDESGMPNNRFLAERTGGTYSTLKVQPAELEDSGVYFCASSQDPGLASGELFFGEGSRLTVL.

Worth noting for this clone: Distinct nucleotide sequences in the sample also encode this CDR3. This chain links TRBV28 with TRBJ1-5; D call uncertain. CDR3 length equals 13 residues. V lost 2 bases and J lost 4, with 6 bases in between. CDR1 MDHEN and CDR2 SYDVKM come from the germline V gene. CDR3 in DNA: TGTGCCAGCAGTTTACCGGGGAATCAGCCCCAGCATTTT. Translation: CASSLPGNQPQHF.

The chain links TRBV10-2 to TRBJ1-1, with 7 bases identical to TRBD1. The CDR3 consists of 15 residues. Looked up from germline, CDR1 is WSHSY and CDR2 is SAAADI. Unmatched junction bases numbered 6, after V lost 4 bases and J lost 1 base. The CDR3 region has the DNA TGCGCCAGCAGTGCTTACAGGGGTGGGAACACTGAAGCTTTCTTT. Its protein product is CASSAYRGGNTEAFF.